This TCR beta chain derives from a study of blood T cell repertoires in COVID-19. The V gene's germline CDR1 is LGHDT and CDR2 YNNKEL (reference sequence). With 4 bases clipped from V and 4 bases from J, the junction kept 7 bases outside the gene matches. CDR3 length: 17 amino acids. Original handling: Reference gene primer amplification gave nucleated cell count estimates. Clones were sequenced by immunoSEQ multiplex PCR, and TCRdb holds only the in-frame ones, with some missing. The V and J calls and clone size are taken from that table; D and trimming were inferred from the DNA. The table records some 180,000 clones, 81% of them present only once.

The material sequenced was peripheral blood. V usage is TRBV3-1 (or the pseudogene TRBV3-2) and J usage is TRBJ2-1; 13 positions match TRBD2. This TCR came from a woman aged 35 to 49 with COVID-19, enrolled during active disease. The CDR3, as DNA: TGTGCCAGCAGCCTCGGACTAGCGGGAGTAAAATACAATGAGCAGTTCTTC. Translation: CASSLGLAGVKYNEQFF.